This T cell receptor beta chain was observed in a study of metastatic and nonmetastatic thyroid tumors. TCRdb re-analyzed the PCR reads using MiXCR. The sample includes more than 6,000 clones, around 31% seen only once; the top ten take 35% to 40%. Between the trimmed V and J ends, which lost 1 base and 0 bases, there was a span of 14 bases. CDR1 and CDR2 (germline): MNHNS, SASEGT. The CDR3 is 17 amino acids. Ahead of thyroid surgery, no patient had received treatment of any kind. This clone has only a few counts. The sequenced material came from adjacent normal tissue. The receptor was isolated from a male donor with papillary thyroid cancer or a benign thyroid nodule (not recorded which). Some clones in this sample may be carry-over from other donors' samples. J is TRBJ2-3 and V is TRBV6-1; D is ambiguous. The CDR3 DNA sequence: TGTGCCAGCAGTGAAGTTCGGGTGGGATGGAGCACAGATACGCAGTATTTT. Translation: CASSEVRVGWSTDTQYF.